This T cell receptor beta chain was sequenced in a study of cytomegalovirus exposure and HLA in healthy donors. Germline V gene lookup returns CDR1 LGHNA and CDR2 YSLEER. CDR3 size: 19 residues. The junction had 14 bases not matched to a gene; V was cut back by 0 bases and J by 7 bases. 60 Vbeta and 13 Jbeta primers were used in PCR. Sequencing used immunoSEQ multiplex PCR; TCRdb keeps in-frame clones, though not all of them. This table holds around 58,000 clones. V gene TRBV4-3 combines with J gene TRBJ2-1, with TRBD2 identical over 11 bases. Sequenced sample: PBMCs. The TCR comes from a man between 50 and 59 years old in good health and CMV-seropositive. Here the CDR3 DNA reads TGCGCCAGCAGCCAAGATGGGGTGGTTAGCGGGGGGGCGGGGAATGAGCAGTTCTTC. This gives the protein CASSQDGVVSGGAGNEQFF.